This is a list of T cell receptor beta chains from one sample in a study of cytomegalovirus exposure and HLA in healthy donors. Measured with immunoSEQ multiplex PCR; TCRdb has only the in-frame clones, and not every one. Seen here are about 160,000 clones, more than 80% observed once, and the top ten hold 7%. Specimen: PBMCs. The source of these receptors is a woman aged 25 to 39 in good health and CMV-seropositive. The CDR3 runs from the conserved cysteine through the conserved F or W. Each record gives: V gene, D gene, J gene, CDR3 protein. A D gene is named only where the DNA matches it firmly.

TRBV6-5	TRBD1	TRBJ1-1	CASSYAGQAITEAFF
TRBV13	TRBD1	TRBJ1-6	CASSLGLRTGDNSPLHF
TRBV27	TRBD1	TRBJ1-4	CASSSSPRTGTEKLFF
TRBV7-3	TRBD1	TRBJ1-3	CASSLGTGALSGNTIYF
TRBV5-6	NA	TRBJ2-7	CASSLISSYEQYF
TRBV5-4	NA	TRBJ1-3	CASSRTTSGNTIYF
TRBV5-1	TRBD1	TRBJ1-2	CASAPPGGGYGYTF
TRBV2	NA	TRBJ1-1	CASSFMNTEAFF
TRBV5-1	TRBD2	TRBJ2-3	CASSLGGLASTDTQYF
TRBV6-5	TRBD2	TRBJ2-5	CASSYGERGRDETQYF
TRBV5-1	TRBD1	TRBJ1-1	CASSLPGQGNTEAFF
TRBV11-3	TRBD2	TRBJ2-3	CASSHNRGGTDTQYF
TRBV4-1	TRBD1	TRBJ1-3	CASSRRGGTGAGNTIYF
TRBV7-6	NA	TRBJ2-5	CASSFLDRRQETQYF
TRBV4-3	TRBD1	TRBJ2-7	CASSQDRETEQYF
TRBV27	TRBD1	TRBJ1-2	CASSRDSRRYTF
TRBV5-4	NA	TRBJ2-2	CASSLSRGATGELFF
TRBV6-1	NA	NA	CASSEKWYEQYF
TRBV5-4	NA	TRBJ1-2	CASSRPGGGGGGYTF
TRBV6-5	NA	NA	CASSYLTGYSYEQYF
TRBV4-3	TRBD1	TRBJ1-1	CASSHYEGGAEAFF
TRBV18	TRBD1	TRBJ1-2	CASSREAPGQGVYGYTF
TRBV28	TRBD1	TRBJ1-5	CASSYRGTQPQHF
TRBV6-5	NA	TRBJ1-1	CASSYGRANTEAFF
TRBV5-1	TRBD1	TRBJ2-7	CASSLGAGGYEQYF
TRBV7-2	NA	TRBJ2-6	CASSLGAVTGANVLTF
TRBV7-9	NA	TRBJ2-5	CSSSHILITGHQETQYF
TRBV4-1	NA	TRBJ1-4	CASTQAPNEKLFF
TRBV5-1	NA	TRBJ2-3	CASSSSSTDTQYF
TRBV5-4	NA	TRBJ1-1	CASSSVAELMNTEAFF
TRBV4-2	NA	TRBJ1-2	CASSPGDTANYGYTF
TRBV11-3	NA	TRBJ1-5	CASSPKLVRLHQPQHF
TRBV5-1	NA	TRBJ1-3	CATRPGNSGNTIYF
TRBV19	NA	TRBJ1-4	CASSIRSVSGANEKLFF
TRBV6-5	TRBD1	TRBJ1-2	CASRVVGQGGGYTF
TRBV6-5	NA	TRBJ1-5	CASQKQGSNQPQHF
TRBV11-1	NA	TRBJ1-1	CASSLAPFQRNTNTEAFF
TRBV6-6	TRBD1	TRBJ1-5	CASRSGQGNSNQPQHF
TRBV10-3	NA	TRBJ1-1	CALSGGANTEAFF
TRBV7-6	TRBD1	TRBJ1-3	CASSREDRAGNTIYF
TRBV19	NA	TRBJ1-1	CASSIHSRNTEAFF
TRBV29-1	NA	TRBJ1-1	CSVSGRMNTEAFF